What follows are 27 T cell receptor beta chains derived from one specimen sequenced in a study of naive and memory T cell subsets. A UMI-containing oligonucleotide was joined by 3' ligation to the TCR cDNA template. Ligated cDNA underwent four rounds of PCR with nested alpha and beta constant region primers and SP2. MiXCR, run by TCRdb on the 5' RACE reads, gives a single entry per CDR3 protein. The profile shows tens of thousands of distinct CDR3 sequences, 5.5% to 8.5% of them singletons. These receptors came from a male donor in good health.

The V gene is TRBV2, the J gene TRBJ1-1; D is possibly TRBD1 (5 bases). Trimming removed 6 bases from V and 6 bases from J, with 20 bases in between. The CDR3 contains 15 residues. CDR1 is SNHLY, CDR2 FYNNEI, per germline. Here the CDR3 DNA reads TGTGCCAGCAGGGGCAGTGACAGTATTATGGCTGAAGCTTTCTTT. The encoded protein is CASRGSDSIMAEAFF.

This clonotype was counted ten times or more. V usage is TRBV29-1 and J usage is TRBJ1-3; D is unclear. The CDR3 loop spans 13 amino acids. V lost 7 bases, J lost 0 bases, and 10 bases lay in between. Germline CDR1 SQVTM, CDR2 ANQGSEA. The CDR3 here is CSARSASGNTIYF. Here the CDR3 DNA reads TGCAGCGCCCGGTCCGCCTCTGGAAACACCATATATTTT.

In its sample, this clonotype was seen a few times. The chain joins TRBV19 to TRBJ2-2, with D unresolved. CDR1 LNHDA and CDR2 SQIVND come from the germline V gene (reference sequence). The V end was cut by 7 bases, the J end by 6 bases, with 21 bases between. CDR3 length: 16 amino acids. CDR3 DNA: TGTGCCAGTACTCCCCGTGGTACGTGGAAACCCGGGGAGCTGTTTTTT. Amino acids: CASTPRGTWKPGELFF.

The chain couples TRBV5-6 to TRBJ2-1, with 7 bases that match TRBD1. CDR1 and CDR2 (germline): SGHDT, YYEEEE. J gave up 3 bases and V 3 bases, and 6 bases lay outside the gene matches. This CDR3 has 15 residues. CDR3 residues: CASSSQDRVYNEQFF. The CDR3 DNA is TGTGCCAGCAGCTCCCAAGACAGGGTCTACAATGAGCAGTTCTTC. Using reference TRBV5-6 and TRBJ2-1 for the parts outside the CDR3, the full variable domain is DAGVTQSPTHLIKTRGQQVTLRCSPKSGHDTVSWYQQALGQGPQFIFQYYEEEERQRGNFPDRFSGHQFPNYSSELNVNALLLGDSALYLCASSSQDRVYNEQFFGPGTRLTVL.

This clonotype has ten or more counts. The J gene is TRBJ2-2, the V gene TRBV7-9; a possible D gene is TRBD1 (7 bases). The CDR3 is made up of 17 amino acids. CDR1 is SEHNR, CDR2 FQNEAQ, per germline (reference sequence). Trimming removed 7 bases at V and 4 bases at J, with 22 bases between. As DNA, the CDR3 is TGTGCCAGCACCCACCCGGGAGACAGGGTGGGCACCGGGGAGCTGTTTTTT. This encodes CASTHPGDRVGTGELFF.

This clonotype has more than one count but fewer than ten. The CDR3 DNA is TGTGCCAGCTCACCTGACAGGGACCACACAGATACGCAGTATTTT. Protein sequence: CASSPDRDHTDTQYF. The chain has TRBV18 and TRBJ2-3; 7 nucleotides match TRBD1. Trimming cost V 3 bases and J 2 bases; bases outside gene matches: 5. The CDR3 runs to 15 residues. CDR1 KGHSH and CDR2 LQKENI come from the germline V gene.

There are a few counts of this clonotype. This chain links TRBV29-1 with TRBJ2-5, with D perhaps TRBD1 (6 bases). Trimming shortened V by 7 bases and J by 1 base, and 16 bases separated the two germline ends. CDR1 SQVTM and CDR2 ANQGSEA come from the germline V gene. The CDR3 has 14 residues. The CDR3 nucleotides read TGCAGCGGTCTATCCGGGACACCCCAAGAGACCCAGTACTTC. This translates into CSGLSGTPQETQYF.

This clonotype was detected a few times. This chain connects TRBV29-1 to TRBJ2-2; 8 nucleotides line up with TRBD2. After removal of 1 base from V and 1 base from J, the junction contained 2 bases not matched to a gene. Germline CDR1 and CDR2: SQVTM and ANQGSEA. This CDR3 is built from 15 residues. This chain's CDR3 is CSVEGGGQNTGELFF. CDR3 nucleotides: TGCAGCGTTGAAGGCGGGGGGCAGAACACCGGGGAGCTGTTTTTT.

Concerning this clonotype itself: This may come from a read error, since a much larger clone is one base off. V gene TRBV29-1 combines with J gene TRBJ2-5, with 9 bases aligning to TRBD1. The CDR3 covers 15 residues. Germline V gene lookup returns CDR1 SQVTM and CDR2 ANQGSEA. As DNA, the CDR3 is TGCAGCGTTACGAGAGGAGGACAGGGGTGGGAGACCCAGAACTTC. Its protein product is CSVTRGGQGWETQNF.

V and J are TRBV25-1 and TRBJ1-2; D remains unclear. V dropped 0 bases and J dropped 2 bases, with 7 bases sitting between them. The CDR3 runs 14 residues. CDR1 MGHDK and CDR2 SYGVNS come from the germline V gene. In nucleotides, the CDR3 is TGTGCCAGCAGTGAATATAACTCGAACTATGGCTACACCTTC. Protein: CASSEYNSNYGYTF.

This clonotype was seen at least ten times. V gene TRBV7-8 combines with J gene TRBJ1-6; D unresolved. The germline V gene encodes CDR1 SGHVS and CDR2 FQNEAQ. The germline V and J ends were trimmed by 5 bases and 10 bases, with 15 bases remaining between them. The CDR3 extends over 14 amino acids. The CDR3 nucleotides are TGTGCCAGCAGCCATCAAGGCGGGGAATCACCCCTCCACTTT. Translated: CASSHQGGESPLHF. Variable domain in full (rest from reference TRBV7-8 and TRBJ1-6): GAGVSQSPRYKVAKRGQDVALRCDPISGHVSLFWYQQALGQGPEFLTYFQNEAQLDKSGLPSDRFFAERPEGSVSTLKIQRTQQEDSAVYLCASSHQGGESPLHFGNGTRLTVT.

There are many counts of this clonotype. The chain joins TRBV7-8 to TRBJ2-5; 9 bases are a match to TRBD2. V lost 2 bases to trimming and J lost 1 base; unmatched junction nucleotides: 11. The CDR3 runs 18 residues. Germline V lookup: CDR1 SGHVS, CDR2 FQNEAQ. As DNA, the CDR3 is TGTGCCAGCAGCTTAATAAGCGGGGGGCTATCAATCCAAGAGACCCAGTACTTC. Translating it yields CASSLISGGLSIQETQYF.

This clonotype has at least ten counts. V and J are TRBV27 and TRBJ2-7; no reliable D call. This CDR3 contains 14 residues. Trimming removed 6 bases at V and 2 bases at J, with 14 bases between. Germline V gene sequence: CDR1 MNHEY, CDR2 SMNVEV (reference sequence). The CDR3 nucleotides are TGTGCCAGCAGCCCCAAGAATCCGACCTACGAGCAGTACTTC. Its translation: CASSPKNPTYEQYF.

This clonotype was detected ten times or more. The chain couples TRBV12-3 or TRBV12-4 to TRBJ1-5; D is unresolved. The CDR3 spans 13 residues. Deletions cut 5 bases from V and 0 bases from J, with 5 bases between. As DNA, the CDR3 is TGTGCCAGCAGTAGGGTTAGCAATCAGCCCCAGCATTTT. Translated, it gives CASSRVSNQPQHF.

This clonotype has only a few counts. The genes are TRBV20-1 and TRBJ1-1; D not resolved. The CDR3 sequence is 12 residues long. Germline V gene lookup returns CDR1 DFQATT and CDR2 SNEGSKA (reference sequence). V was trimmed by 0 bases and J by 3 bases, leaving 5 bases between them. For the CDR3, the DNA is TGCAGTGCTAGAGATCCGGACACTGAAGCTTTCTTT. Amino acids: CSARDPDTEAFF.

This clonotype came up a few times. The chain couples TRBV11-1 to TRBJ2-2; D is ambiguous. Trimming took off 6 bases at V and 6 bases at J, with 14 bases between the two ends. Germline V gene lookup returns CDR1 SGHAT and CDR2 FQDESV (reference sequence). The CDR3 length is 14 residues. The CDR3 loop is CASRDVGSPGELFF. The CDR3 DNA sequence: TGTGCCAGCAGGGATGTGGGGTCACCCGGGGAGCTGTTTTTT.

The rearrangement links TRBV4-2 to TRBJ1-4, with D perhaps matching TRBD1 (5 bases). Trimming removed 4 bases at V and 4 bases at J, with 25 bases between. CDR1 and CDR2 from the germline V gene are LGHNA and YNFKEQ. CDR3 size: 19 residues. The CDR3 sequence is CASSRGGYVGGGVNEKLFF. CDR3 DNA: TGTGCCAGCAGCCGAGGCGGGTACGTGGGTGGAGGGGTTAATGAAAAACTGTTTTTT.

Comments on this clonotype: A read error may explain this, as a much larger clone is one base away. This rearrangement joins TRBV29-1 to TRBJ1-1, with no clear D. The length of the CDR3 is 13 residues. Germline CDR1 is SQVTM and CDR2 is ANQGSEA. The CDR3 loop is CSVVLSEYTEALF. The DNA for the CDR3 is TGCAGCGTTGTGCTGAGTGAGTATACTGAAGCTTTGTTT.

This clonotype was counted between two and nine times. The chain recombines TRBV5-1 with TRBJ2-5; possibly TRBD2 for D (6 bases). The CDR3 loop spans 15 amino acids. Germline CDR1 reads SGHRS; CDR2 reads YFSETQ. Trimming pared 2 bases from V and 1 base from J, leaving 12 bases between. The chain's CDR3 is CASSFGSHPQETQYF. CDR3 bases: TGCGCCAGCAGCTTCGGGAGTCACCCCCAAGAGACCCAGTACTTC.

This clonotype has at least ten counts. The V call is TRBV12-3 or TRBV12-4, the J call TRBJ1-2, with 7 bases fitting TRBD1. This CDR3 spans 13 amino acids. V shed 3 bases, J shed 8 bases, and the junction held 6 bases outside the gene matches. This CDR3 is CASSLEGGGGYTF. The CDR3 DNA follows: TGTGCCAGCAGTTTGGAAGGGGGCGGCGGCTACACCTTC.

This chain connects TRBV19 to TRBJ1-5, with D maybe TRBD1 (5 bases). The germline V gene has CDR1 LNHDA and CDR2 SQIVND (reference sequence). V was trimmed by 2 bases and J by 3 bases, leaving 11 bases between them. The CDR3 contains 15 residues. DNA for the CDR3: TGTGCCAGTAGTATACTGGGGGACCTCAATCAGCCCCAGCATTTT. This encodes CASSILGDLNQPQHF.

The table lists this clonotype with many counts. The chain couples TRBV7-9 to TRBJ1-3, with TRBD1 matching 10 bases. Germline-derived CDR1 and CDR2 are SEHNR and FQNEAQ (reference sequence). V was pared by 5 bases and J by 5 bases, with 12 bases of the junction left unmatched. The CDR3 totals 17 residues. The CDR3 bases are TGTGCCAGCAGCCGCGGACAGGGGGAGGCTAAAAGAAACACCATATATTTT. It is translated as CASSRGQGEAKRNTIYF.

The chain recombines TRBV7-8 with TRBJ1-1, with D possibly being TRBD1 (6 bases). Germline V gene lookup returns CDR1 SGHVS and CDR2 FQNEAQ. The germline V and J ends were trimmed by 3 bases and 5 bases, with 19 bases remaining between them. CDR3 length: 16 amino acids. In DNA form, the CDR3 reads TGTGCCAGCAGCTTGACCACGGGACACATAACTACTGAAGCTTTCTTT. Translating it yields CASSLTTGHITTEAFF.

This clonotype was observed many times. V gene TRBV10-3 combines with J gene TRBJ2-5; D is undetermined. Germline V gene data show CDR1 as ENHRY and CDR2 as SYGVKD. This CDR3 has 13 residues. Trimming took off 2 bases at V and 2 bases at J, with 6 bases between the two ends. CDR3 sequence: CAISEPNQETQYF. The DNA for the CDR3 is TGTGCCATCAGTGAGCCCAATCAAGAGACCCAGTACTTC.

The genes are TRBV25-1 and TRBJ1-1; D perhaps matches TRBD1 (6 bases). The CDR3 length is 15 residues. CDR1 is MGHDK and CDR2 is SYGVNS in the germline V gene. The germline V and J ends were trimmed by 4 bases and 6 bases, with 18 bases remaining between them. In nucleotides, the CDR3 is TGTGCCAGCAGTGTACTATCGGGGGCTGGCGCTGAAGCTTTCTTT. Its translation: CASSVLSGAGAEAFF.

The chain is built from TRBV3-1 and TRBJ2-7; D remains ambiguous. Trimming left V 0 bases short and J 3 bases short, with 0 bases between. The CDR3 is made up of 11 amino acids. CDR1 is LGHDT, CDR2 YNNKEL, per germline (reference sequence). CDR3 in amino acids: CASSQDYEQYF. The DNA for the CDR3 is TGTGCCAGCAGCCAAGACTACGAGCAGTACTTC.

This clonotype has a handful of counts. The chain uses TRBV2 and TRBJ2-1; 9 bases are shared with TRBD2. Germline-derived CDR1 and CDR2 are SNHLY and FYNNEI. The CDR3 is 18 residues long. V lost 9 bases, J lost 0 bases, and 15 bases stayed unmatched. CDR3 in DNA: TGTGCCAGACTAGGGGTAGCGGGGGCAAACAGCTCCTACAATGAGCAGTTCTTC. This gives the protein CARLGVAGANSSYNEQFF.